This entry lists 15 T cell receptor beta chains sequenced from one sample in a study of T cell changes during pregnancy in multiple sclerosis. Clones were read by immunoSEQ multiplex PCR, and TCRdb kept only the in-frame ones, dropping some. This table has 55,000 to 95,000 clones, approximately 92% appearing once. The input for sequencing was peripheral blood, taken in the second trimester of pregnancy. These receptors all come from a female donor in good health, enrolled as a control in a pregnancy study.

The J gene is TRBJ2-1, the V gene TRBV2, with 10 positions matching TRBD2. The CDR3 has 16 amino acids. CDR1 is SNHLY and CDR2 is FYNNEI in the germline V gene. Losses at the gene ends were 7 bases for V and 13 bases for J; bases not matched to a gene: 19. The chain's CDR3 is CASIRGASGGGGSQFF. As DNA, the CDR3 is TGTGCCAGCATAAGGGGGGCTAGCGGGGGAGGAGGGTCCCAGTTCTTC.

The chain employs TRBV5-4 and TRBJ1-3, with 10 bases matching TRBD1. This CDR3 is 16 amino acids long. In germline, CDR1 is SGHNT, CDR2 YYREEE (reference sequence). The J segment lost 2 bases and the V segment lost 4 bases, leaving 6 bases of the junction unmatched. The CDR3 loop is CASSIGTGAAGNTIYF. CDR3 nucleotide sequence: TGTGCCAGCAGCATTGGGACAGGGGCTGCTGGAAACACCATATATTTT.

The J gene is TRBJ1-4, the V gene TRBV30; no reliable D call. This CDR3 region has 12 residues. The germline CDR1 and CDR2 sequences are GTSNPN and SVGIG (reference sequence). The ends were cut back, 3 bases at V and 6 bases at J, with 8 bases in the middle. The CDR3 nucleotides are TGTGCCTGGAGCCACGGGGATGAAAAACTGTTTTTT. This translates into CAWSHGDEKLFF.

The genes are TRBV9 and TRBJ1-6; TRBD1 might be the D (6 bases). V was shortened by 2 bases and J by 8 bases, with 11 bases between the two germline ends. The CDR3 extends over 14 amino acids. The V gene's germline CDR1 is SGDLS and CDR2 YYNGEE. The CDR3 loop reads CASSVGGADSPLHF. DNA of the CDR3: TGTGCCAGCAGCGTTGGGGGGGCCGATTCACCCCTCCACTTT.

The V call is TRBV7-2, the J call TRBJ1-1; a possible D gene is TRBD1 (6 bases). Germline CDR1 SGHTA, CDR2 FQGNSA. This CDR3 has 13 amino acids. Trimming removed 4 bases at V and 4 bases at J, with 10 bases between. The CDR3 DNA reads as TGTGCCAGCAGCTCCCAGGGGAGCACTGAAGCTTTCTTT. Translation gives CASSSQGSTEAFF.

The chain combines TRBV6-5 with TRBJ2-6; perhaps TRBD1 as D (6 bases). With 6 bases removed from V and 4 bases from J, the gap between germline ends came to 13 bases. CDR1 MNHEY and CDR2 SVGAGI come from the germline V gene. The CDR3 runs 15 residues. CDR3 protein: CASSRQGQGANVLTF. In DNA, the CDR3 is TGTGCCAGCAGCCGGCAGGGGCAAGGGGCCAACGTCCTGACTTTC.

V usage is TRBV11-2 and J usage is TRBJ2-1; 15 bases agree with TRBD2. V shed 8 bases, J shed 8 bases, and the junction held 10 bases outside the gene matches. CDR1 and CDR2 from the germline V gene are SGHAT and FQNNGV. This CDR3 region has 16 residues. CDR3 amino acids: CASQRTSGGGNDEQFF. CDR3 DNA sequence: TGTGCCAGCCAGCGGACTAGCGGGGGGGGCAACGATGAGCAGTTCTTC. The whole variable domain, remainder taken from reference TRBV11-2 and TRBJ2-1, is EAGVAQSPRYKIIEKRQSVAFWCNPISGHATLYWYQQILGQGPKLLIQFQNNGVVDDSQLPKDRFSAERLKGVDSTLKIQPAKLEDSAVYLCASQRTSGGGNDEQFFGPGTRLTVL.

This sequence joins TRBV5-1 and TRBJ2-1; 7 bases map to TRBD1. This CDR3 has 15 amino acids. The germline CDR1 and CDR2 sequences are SGHRS and YFSETQ. After removal of 5 bases from V and 2 bases from J, the junction contained 7 bases not matched to a gene. CDR3 residues: CASSTRQGAYNEQFF. In nucleotides, the CDR3 is TGCGCCAGCAGTACAAGACAGGGTGCCTACAATGAGCAGTTCTTC.

This clone ranks as medium-sized. The chain is built from TRBV9 and TRBJ2-1; the D gene is possibly TRBD1 (5 bases). The V gene's germline CDR1 is SGDLS and CDR2 YYNGEE. Trimming removed 1 base at V and 9 bases at J, with 17 bases between. CDR3 length: 15 residues. CDR3 region: CASSVQGLTAREQFF. The DNA for the CDR3 is TGTGCCAGCAGCGTACAGGGTCTAACCGCTCGTGAGCAGTTCTTC.

The chain recombines TRBV5-6 with TRBJ1-1; D perhaps matches TRBD1 (5 bases). The V gene lost 4 bases and the J gene lost 0 bases, with 16 bases spanning the gap. CDR3 length: 16 amino acids. Germline V gene lookup returns CDR1 SGHDT and CDR2 YYEEEE. The DNA of the CDR3 is TGTGCCAGCAGCCTTAAGACAGCCATTATGAACACTGAAGCTTTCTTT. It is translated as CASSLKTAIMNTEAFF. The full variable domain, its missing parts supplied by reference TRBV5-6 and TRBJ1-1, is DAGVTQSPTHLIKTRGQQVTLRCSPKSGHDTVSWYQQALGQGPQFIFQYYEEEERQRGNFPDRFSGHQFPNYSSELNVNALLLGDSALYLCASSLKTAIMNTEAFFGQGTRLTVV.

V usage is TRBV7-2 and J usage is TRBJ1-1, with 10 bases identical to TRBD1. This CDR3 has 16 amino acids. Germline loops: CDR1 SGHTA, CDR2 FQGNSA. The J segment lost 8 bases and the V segment lost 1 base, leaving 10 bases of the junction unmatched. DNA for the CDR3: TGTGCCAGCAGCTTAGTGGGGGGGACAGGGGCGGTAGAAGCTTTCTTT. Its translation: CASSLVGGTGAVEAFF. Looking up the rest from reference TRBV7-2 and TRBJ1-1 gives the full variable domain: GAGVSQSPSNKVTEKGKDVELRCDPISGHTALYWYRQSLGQGLEFLIYFQGNSAPDKSGLPSDRFSAERTGGSVSTLTIQRTQQEDSAVYLCASSLVGGTGAVEAFFGQGTRLTVV.

The V call is TRBV9, the J call TRBJ1-1, with D possibly matching TRBD1 (5 bases). The CDR3 is 15 residues long. CDR1 SGDLS and CDR2 YYNGEE come from the germline V gene. V was cut by 0 bases and J by 5 bases, with 14 bases left in between. The CDR3 is CASSVERAGRTEAFF. The CDR3 bases are TGTGCCAGCAGCGTAGAAAGGGCAGGGCGAACTGAAGCTTTCTTT.

The V call is TRBV6-5, the J call TRBJ2-7; possibly TRBD1 for D (6 bases). Looked up from germline, CDR1 is MNHEY and CDR2 is SVGAGI. The CDR3 runs to 14 residues. Trimming stripped 6 bases from V and 4 bases from J, with 16 bases between. The CDR3 protein is CASSPDRTLYEQYF. CDR3 in DNA: TGTGCCAGCAGCCCCGACAGGACTCTGTACGAGCAGTACTTC.

The chain has TRBV2 and TRBJ2-7; TRBD1 aligns across 8 bases. The J segment lost 6 bases and the V segment lost 6 bases, leaving 10 bases of the junction unmatched. CDR3 length equals 14 residues. The germline gives CDR1 SNHLY, CDR2 FYNNEI. Here the CDR3 reads CASRMIGQGSEQYF. CDR3 in DNA: TGTGCCAGCAGAATGATCGGACAGGGATCCGAGCAGTACTTC. The variable domain in full, with the rest retrieved from reference TRBV2 and TRBJ2-7, is EPEVTQTPSHQVTQMGQEVILRCVPISNHLYFYWYRQILGQKVEFLVSFYNNEISEKSEIFDDQFSVERPDGSNFTLKIRSTKLEDSAMYFCASRMIGQGSEQYFGPGTRLTVT.

The gene calls are TRBV6-5 and TRBJ2-6, with D possibly TRBD2 on 5 matching bases. Germline V gene data show CDR1 as MNHEY and CDR2 as SVGAGI. There are 15 residues in the CDR3. The ends were cut back, 2 bases at V and 1 base at J, with 6 bases in the middle. Written as DNA, the CDR3 is TGTGCCAGCAGTTACCGAGGGTCTGGGGCCAACGTCCTGACTTTC. Protein sequence: CASSYRGSGANVLTF.